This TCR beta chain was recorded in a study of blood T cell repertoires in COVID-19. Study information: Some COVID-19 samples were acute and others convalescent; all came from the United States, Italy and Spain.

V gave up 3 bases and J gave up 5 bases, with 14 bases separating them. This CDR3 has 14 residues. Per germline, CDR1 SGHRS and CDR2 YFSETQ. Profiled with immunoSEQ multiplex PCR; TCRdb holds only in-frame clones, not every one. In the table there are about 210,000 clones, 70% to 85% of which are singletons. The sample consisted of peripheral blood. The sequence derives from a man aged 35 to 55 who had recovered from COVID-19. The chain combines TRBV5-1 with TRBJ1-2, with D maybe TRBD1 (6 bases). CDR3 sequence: CASSSQGLRYGYTF. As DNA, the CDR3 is TGCGCCAGCAGCTCCCAGGGGTTGAGGTATGGCTACACCTTC.